Listed below are T cell receptor beta chains from one sample, sequenced in a study of shared clonotypes between healthy human individuals. The protocol was immunoSEQ multiplex PCR, while the TCRdb copy is restricted to in-frame clones and leaves out a portion. This table has more than 1 million clones, around 82% appearing once. The sample comprised memory CD4+ T cells from PBMCs. Receptors originate from a young man in good health. Some clones in this sample may be carry-over from other donors' samples. Each CDR3 is given with its conserved first and last residue. A D gene is named only where the DNA matches it firmly. Clone sizes are given selectively: once, few, many, or a class where the clone is expanded.

cdr3_aa: CASSRNRASGAVEDTQYF
cdr3_nt: TGTGCCAGCAGCCGGAATAGGGCTAGCGGGGCCGTGGAGGATACGCAGTATTTT
d_call: TRBD2
j_call: TRBJ2-3
clone_size: .
v_call: TRBV4-2

cdr3_aa: CASRIASSGANVLTF
cdr3_nt: TGTGCCAGCAGGATTGCTAGCTCTGGGGCCAACGTCCTGACTTTC
d_call: .
j_call: TRBJ2-6
clone_size: .
v_call: TRBV6-5

cdr3_aa: CACADGRSTEAFF
cdr3_nt: TGTGCCTGCGCCGACGGGAGAAGCACTGAAGCTTTCTTT
d_call: .
j_call: TRBJ1-1
clone_size: .
v_call: TRBV30

cdr3_aa: CASSLYKTSISYEQYF
cdr3_nt: TGTGCCAGCAGCTTATACAAGACTAGCATCTCCTACGAGCAGTACTTC
d_call: TRBD2
j_call: TRBJ2-7
clone_size: once
v_call: TRBV7-8

cdr3_aa: CASSQAVNTGELFF
cdr3_nt: TGTGCCAGCAGTCAAGCGGTGAACACCGGGGAGCTGTTTTTT
d_call: .
j_call: TRBJ2-2
clone_size: .
v_call: TRBV28

cdr3_aa: CASSQDSLEQYF
cdr3_nt: TGTGCCAGCAGCCAAGACAGTCTAGAGCAGTACTTC
d_call: .
j_call: TRBJ2-7
clone_size: .
v_call: TRBV11-2

cdr3_aa: CASSRVGSTDTQYF
cdr3_nt: TGTGCCAGCTCACGAGTTGGAAGCACAGATACGCAGTATTTT
d_call: .
j_call: TRBJ2-3
clone_size: .
v_call: TRBV18

cdr3_aa: CASSLVVQGGNEKLFF
cdr3_nt: TGTGCCAGCAGCTTAGTCGTGCAGGGGGGTAATGAAAAACTGTTTTTT
d_call: TRBD1
j_call: TRBJ1-4
clone_size: .
v_call: TRBV11-2

cdr3_aa: CASSYRPGLAGGDTQYF
cdr3_nt: TGTGCCAGCAGTTATCGTCCGGGACTAGCGGGGGGGGATACGCAGTATTTT
d_call: TRBD2
j_call: TRBJ2-3
clone_size: .
v_call: TRBV27

cdr3_aa: CASSPLGQMKNTGELFF
cdr3_nt: TGTGCCAGCAGCCCCCTCGGGCAAATGAAGAACACCGGGGAGCTGTTTTTT
d_call: .
j_call: TRBJ2-2
clone_size: many
v_call: TRBV28

cdr3_aa: CASSLGEVNYEQYF
cdr3_nt: TGTGCCAGCAGCTTAGGAGAAGTGAACTACGAGCAGTACTTC
d_call: .
j_call: TRBJ2-7
clone_size: .
v_call: TRBV7-9

cdr3_aa: CASRRSGGTNEKLFF
cdr3_nt: TGTGCCAGCAGGAGAAGCGGGGGCACTAATGAAAAACTGTTTTTT
d_call: .
j_call: TRBJ1-4
clone_size: .
v_call: TRBV6-5